These T cell receptor beta chains were read from a single sample in a study of CD8 T cells in Susac syndrome. TCRdb reanalysed the immunoSEQ multiplex PCR reads using MiXCR and keeps one entry per CDR3 protein. This sample has some 300,000 distinct CDR3 sequences; approximately 85% occur once, and the top ten carry 0.21%. Sequencing was carried out using CD8+ T cells from PBMCs. The receptors come from a human donor with multiple sclerosis. The CDR3 runs from the conserved cysteine through the conserved F or W. D genes are given only for firm matches. Size tells how often a clone was seen (once, few, many) or the class of an expanded clone, and some rows leave it out.

d_call	clone_size	v_call	j_call	cdr3_aa	cdr3_nt
-	few	TRBV4-3	TRBJ2-5	CASSQGTGWQETQYF	TGCGCCAGCAGCCAAGGTACAGGGTGGCAAGAGACCCAGTACTTC
TRBD2	-	TRBV7-3	TRBJ2-7	CASSPNPGLGSEQYF	TGTGCCAGCAGCCCAAACCCGGGACTAGGCAGCGAGCAGTACTTC
-	-	TRBV9	TRBJ2-2	CASSPQSPNTGELFF	TGTGCCAGCAGCCCTCAGTCCCCTAACACCGGGGAGCTGTTTTTT
TRBD2	-	TRBV4-3	TRBJ2-3	CASSQEGTSGWDTQYF	TGCGCCAGCAGCCAAGAAGGGACTAGCGGATGGGATACGCAGTATTTT
TRBD1	-	TRBV10-1	TRBJ2-1	CASTRDRSPDGEQFF	TGCGCCAGCACTCGGGACAGGAGCCCCGACGGTGAGCAGTTCTTC
-	-	TRBV4-1	TRBJ1-3	CASSHQGSGNTIYF	TGCGCCAGCAGCCACCAGGGCTCTGGAAACACCATATATTTT
TRBD1	-	TRBV11-2	TRBJ2-5	CASSSRQAATGEETQYF	TGTGCCAGCAGCAGTAGACAAGCCGCGACAGGGGAAGAGACCCAGTACTTC
-	once	TRBV5-5	TRBJ1-3	CASSLYENSGNTIYF	TGTGCCAGCAGCTTATATGAGAACTCTGGAAACACCATATATTTT
TRBD2	-	TRBV5-8	TRBJ2-1	CASSLGAGGWDEQFF	TGTGCCAGCAGCTTGGGAGCGGGAGGGTGGGATGAGCAGTTCTTC
-	once	TRBV23-1	TRBJ2-7	CASSQRSGDRSSYEQYF	TGCGCCAGCAGTCAAAGGAGCGGGGACAGGTCATCCTACGAGCAGTACTTC
TRBD2	-	TRBV7-9	TRBJ2-3	CASSPKTSGSIDTQYF	TGTGCCAGCAGCCCGAAGACTAGCGGGAGTATAGATACGCAGTATTTT
TRBD1	-	TRBV30	TRBJ1-2	CAWRPTGGSYGYTF	TGTGCCTGGAGACCGACAGGGGGAAGCTATGGCTACACCTTC
-	-	TRBV12-2	TRBJ2-3	CASRLDRQPTDTQYF	TGTGCAAGTCGCTTAGACAGGCAACCCACAGATACGCAGTATTTT
-	-	TRBV28	TRBJ1-6	CASSLQFNSPLHF	TGTGCCAGCAGTCTACAGTTCAATTCACCCCTCCACTTT
-	-	TRBV27	TRBJ1-2	CASSDSPGGYTF	TGTGCCAGCAGTGACAGCCCGGGGGGCTACACCTTC
TRBD2	-	TRBV6-2/TRBV6-3	TRBJ2-7	CASSYSTSGDLYEQYF	TGTGCCAGCAGTTACTCTACTAGCGGGGATCTATACGAGCAGTACTTC
TRBD2	few	TRBV27	TRBJ2-3	CASSLSPSGSSDTQYF	TGTGCCAGCAGTTTATCGCCTAGCGGGAGCTCAGATACGCAGTATTTT